This T cell receptor (beta chain) comes out of a study of T cell changes during pregnancy in multiple sclerosis. The ends were cut back, 8 bases at V and 6 bases at J, with 10 bases in the middle. CDR3 length: 12 amino acids. The germline gives CDR1 MNHEY, CDR2 SVGAGI. Here immunoSEQ multiplex PCR was the method, and the copy in TCRdb shows in-frame clones only, minus some. The repertoire holds tens of thousands of clones, around 94% seen once, with approximately 0.92% in the top ten. The sequence came from a female donor in good health, enrolled as a control in a pregnancy study. Source: peripheral blood, taken in the second trimester of pregnancy. The rearrangement uses TRBV6-5 and TRBJ2-2; D is perhaps TRBD1 (6 bases). The DNA for the CDR3 is TGTGCCAGCTTCAGGGGCCCCGGGGAGCTGTTTTTT. It translates to CASFRGPGELFF.